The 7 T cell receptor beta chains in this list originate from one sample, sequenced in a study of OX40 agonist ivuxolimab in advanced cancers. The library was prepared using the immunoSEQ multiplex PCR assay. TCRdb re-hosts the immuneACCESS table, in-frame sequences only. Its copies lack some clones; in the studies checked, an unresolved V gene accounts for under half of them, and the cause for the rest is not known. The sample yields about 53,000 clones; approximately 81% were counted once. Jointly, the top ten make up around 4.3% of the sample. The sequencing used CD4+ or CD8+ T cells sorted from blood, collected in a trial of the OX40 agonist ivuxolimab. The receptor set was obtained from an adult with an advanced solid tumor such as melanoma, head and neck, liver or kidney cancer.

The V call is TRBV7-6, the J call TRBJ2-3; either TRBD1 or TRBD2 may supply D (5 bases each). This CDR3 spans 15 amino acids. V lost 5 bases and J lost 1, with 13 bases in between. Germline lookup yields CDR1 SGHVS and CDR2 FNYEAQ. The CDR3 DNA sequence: TGTGCCAGCAGCCCGAGGGGTGACGGCACAGATACGCAGTATTTT. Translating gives CASSPRGDGTDTQYF.

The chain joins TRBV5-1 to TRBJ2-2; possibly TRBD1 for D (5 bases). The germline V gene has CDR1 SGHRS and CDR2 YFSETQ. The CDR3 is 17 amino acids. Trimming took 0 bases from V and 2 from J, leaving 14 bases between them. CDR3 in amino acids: CASSLDRPNPNTGELFF. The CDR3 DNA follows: TGCGCCAGCAGCTTGGACAGGCCTAACCCTAACACCGGGGAGCTGTTTTTT.

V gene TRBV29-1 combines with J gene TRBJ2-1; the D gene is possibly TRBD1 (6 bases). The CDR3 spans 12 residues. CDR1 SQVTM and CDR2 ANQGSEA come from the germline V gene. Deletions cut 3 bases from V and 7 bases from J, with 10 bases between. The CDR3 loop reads CSVEWGRNEQFF. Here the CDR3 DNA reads TGCAGCGTTGAGTGGGGGCGGAATGAGCAGTTCTTC.

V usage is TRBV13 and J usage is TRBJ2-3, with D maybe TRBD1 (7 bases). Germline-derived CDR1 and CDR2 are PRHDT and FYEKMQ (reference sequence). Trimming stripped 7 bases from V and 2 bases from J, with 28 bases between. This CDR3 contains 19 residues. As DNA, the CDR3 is TGTGCCAGCACGCAGGGGGGACCCGGTGTCCTCCGATACACAGATACGCAGTATTTT. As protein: CASTQGGPGVLRYTDTQYF.

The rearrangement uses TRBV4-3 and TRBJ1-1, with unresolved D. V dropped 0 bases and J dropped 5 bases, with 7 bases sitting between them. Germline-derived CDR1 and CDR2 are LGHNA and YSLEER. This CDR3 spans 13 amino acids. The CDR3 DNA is TGCGCCAGCAGCCAAGATTGGACTACTGAAGCTTTCTTT. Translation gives CASSQDWTTEAFF.

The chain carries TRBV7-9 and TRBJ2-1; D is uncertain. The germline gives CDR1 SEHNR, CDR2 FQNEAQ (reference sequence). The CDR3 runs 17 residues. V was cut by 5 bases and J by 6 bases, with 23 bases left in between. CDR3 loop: CASSPQPPRESINEQFF. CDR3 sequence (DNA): TGTGCCAGCAGCCCCCAACCCCCTCGCGAGAGCATCAATGAGCAGTTCTTC.

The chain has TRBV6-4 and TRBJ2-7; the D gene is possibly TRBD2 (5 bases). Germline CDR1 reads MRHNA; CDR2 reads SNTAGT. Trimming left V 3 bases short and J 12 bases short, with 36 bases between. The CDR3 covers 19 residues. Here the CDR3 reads CASSDFAWERQIFLRGRYF. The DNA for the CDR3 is TGTGCCAGCAGTGATTTTGCGTGGGAGCGCCAAATATTCCTACGAGGCAGGTACTTC.